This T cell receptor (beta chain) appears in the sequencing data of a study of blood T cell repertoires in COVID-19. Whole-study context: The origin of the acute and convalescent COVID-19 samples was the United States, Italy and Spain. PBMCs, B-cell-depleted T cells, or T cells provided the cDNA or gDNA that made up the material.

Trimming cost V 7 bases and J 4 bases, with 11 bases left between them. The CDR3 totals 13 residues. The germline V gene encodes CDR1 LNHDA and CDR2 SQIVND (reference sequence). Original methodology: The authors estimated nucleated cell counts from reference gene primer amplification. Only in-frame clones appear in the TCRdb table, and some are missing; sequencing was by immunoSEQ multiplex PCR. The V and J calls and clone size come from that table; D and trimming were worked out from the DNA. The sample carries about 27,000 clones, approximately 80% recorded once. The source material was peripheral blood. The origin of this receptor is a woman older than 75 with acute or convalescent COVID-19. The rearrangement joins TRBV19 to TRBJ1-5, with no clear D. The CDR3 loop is CASTGFGNQPQHF. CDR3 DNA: TGTGCCAGTACAGGATTTGGAAATCAGCCCCAGCATTTT.